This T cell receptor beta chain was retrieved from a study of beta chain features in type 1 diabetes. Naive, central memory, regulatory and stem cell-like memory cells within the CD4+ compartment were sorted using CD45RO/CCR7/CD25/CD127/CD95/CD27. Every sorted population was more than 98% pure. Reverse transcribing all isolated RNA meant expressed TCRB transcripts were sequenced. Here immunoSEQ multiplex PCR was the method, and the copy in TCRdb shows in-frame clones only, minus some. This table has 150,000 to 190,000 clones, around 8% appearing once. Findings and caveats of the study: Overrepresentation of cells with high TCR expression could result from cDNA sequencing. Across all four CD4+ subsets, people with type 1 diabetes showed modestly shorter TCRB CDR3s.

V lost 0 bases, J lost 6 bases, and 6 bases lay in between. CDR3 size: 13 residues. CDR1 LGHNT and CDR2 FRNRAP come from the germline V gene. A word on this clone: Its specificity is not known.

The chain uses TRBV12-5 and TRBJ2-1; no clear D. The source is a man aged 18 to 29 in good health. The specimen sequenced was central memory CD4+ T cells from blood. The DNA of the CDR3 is TGTGCTAGTGGTTTGGTAAATATCAATGAGCAGTTCTTC. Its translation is CASGLVNINEQFF.